The 18 T cell receptor beta chains in this list originate from one sample, sequenced in a study of beta chain features in type 1 diabetes. Investigators reverse transcribed all isolated RNA, so they sequenced expressed TCRB transcripts. Profiling relied on immunoSEQ multiplex PCR, and the TCRdb table lists in-frame clones only, not all of them. The sample includes 860,000 or so clones, 15% to 20% of them seen just once. The material sequenced was naive CD4+ T cells from blood. All receptors derive from a woman aged 18-29 years in good health.

The chain recombines TRBV19 with TRBJ2-1; D unresolved. V gave up 6 bases and J gave up 4 bases, with 10 bases separating them. Per germline, CDR1 LNHDA and CDR2 SQIVND (reference sequence). The CDR3 has 13 residues. CDR3 DNA sequence: TGTGCCAGTAGAGGCAAGCCTTACAATGAGCAGTTCTTC. Amino acids: CASRGKPYNEQFF.

This clone was counted a few times. V is TRBV7-8 and J is TRBJ1-4; D uncertain. This CDR3 spans 14 amino acids. Germline V gives CDR1 SGHVS, CDR2 FQNEAQ. V lost 5 bases and J lost 2, with 9 bases in between. Here the CDR3 reads CASSPSGTNEKLFF. The CDR3 nucleotides read TGTGCCAGCAGCCCTAGCGGGACTAATGAAAAACTGTTTTTT.

This clone was counted only a few times. V usage is TRBV25-1 and J usage is TRBJ2-7; 9 bases fit TRBD1. The V and J ends lost 3 bases and 5 bases, in that order; junction bases with no gene match: 8. Germline lookup yields CDR1 MGHDK and CDR2 SYGVNS. The CDR3 is made up of 15 amino acids. For the CDR3, the DNA is TGTGCCAGCAGTGACTGGACAGGGGATCCCCACGAGCAGTACTTC. This encodes CASSDWTGDPHEQYF.

This clone has just a few counts. The V and J genes are TRBV5-6 and TRBJ2-2; no definite D call. V lost 2 bases, J lost 5 bases, and 10 bases lay in between. The CDR3 runs 14 residues. Germline V lookup: CDR1 SGHDT, CDR2 YYEEEE. CDR3 protein: CASSFGGYTGELFF. The CDR3 DNA reads as TGTGCCAGCAGCTTTGGCGGCTATACCGGGGAGCTGTTTTTT.

The table lists this clone with a few counts. The chain couples TRBV7-8 to TRBJ2-1, with D perhaps TRBD2 (6 bases). V was shortened by 3 bases and J by 7 bases, with 19 bases between the two germline ends. The CDR3 is made up of 16 amino acids. Germline values: CDR1 SGHVS, CDR2 FQNEAQ. CDR3 protein: CASSFAGSPLGNEQFF. In nucleotides, the CDR3 is TGTGCCAGCAGCTTTGCGGGATCCCCCCTGGGTAATGAGCAGTTCTTC.

The table lists this clone with a few counts. The chain combines TRBV7-2 with TRBJ2-2, with a tentative D call TRBD2 (6 bases). The V gene lost 5 bases and the J gene lost 4 bases, with 11 bases spanning the gap. This CDR3 has 14 amino acids. Germline V lookup: CDR1 SGHTA, CDR2 FQGNSA. The CDR3, as DNA: TGTGCCAGCAGCCCCGCGGGACTCACCGGGGAGCTGTTTTTT. It specifies CASSPAGLTGELFF.

The chain is built from TRBV7-3 and TRBJ1-1; the D is unclear. Germline V gives CDR1 SGHTA, CDR2 FQGTGA. The V and J ends lost 2 bases and 0 bases respectively, with 7 bases between them. CDR3 length equals 14 residues. CDR3 loop: CASSLGALNTEAFF. The CDR3 region has the DNA TGTGCCAGCAGCTTAGGCGCGTTGAACACTGAAGCTTTCTTT.

This clone was seen only a few times. The chain has TRBV25-1 and TRBJ2-2, with D maybe TRBD1 (5 bases). Germline CDR1 MGHDK, CDR2 SYGVNS. With 0 bases removed from V and 4 bases from J, the gap between germline ends came to 12 bases. This CDR3 spans 16 amino acids. The CDR3 here is CASSEYMAGFTGELFF. The CDR3 DNA reads TGTGCCAGCAGTGAATACATGGCAGGGTTCACCGGGGAGCTGTTTTTT.

The chain joins TRBV5-5 to TRBJ1-1, with 8 bases aligning to TRBD1. The CDR3 totals 14 residues. The trim removed 4 bases at V and 1 base at J, leaving 3 bases unmatched. Germline-derived CDR1 and CDR2 are SGHKS and YYEKEE (reference sequence). CDR3 sequence reads: CASSRRGQNTEAFF. Written as DNA, the CDR3 is TGTGCCAGCAGCCGCAGGGGGCAGAACACTGAAGCTTTCTTT.

The CDR3 protein is CASSTGEAREPQHF. The CDR3 nucleotides read TGTGCCAGCTCCACAGGGGAGGCACGGGAGCCCCAGCATTTT. The chain employs TRBV27 and TRBJ1-5, with 7 bases lining up with TRBD1. Germline values: CDR1 MNHEY, CDR2 SMNVEV (reference sequence). V trimming: 8 bases; J trimming: 8 bases; junction bases outside the gene matches: 12. This CDR3 spans 14 amino acids.

V and J are TRBV25-1 and TRBJ2-3; D is unclear. Trimming took 4 bases from V and 12 from J, leaving 11 bases between them. Per the germline V gene, CDR1 is MGHDK and CDR2 is SYGVNS. The CDR3 spans 11 residues. DNA for the CDR3: TGTGCCAGCAGTGTCGGAGTTGGACAGTATTTT. This translates into CASSVGVGQYF.

The V call is TRBV20-1, the J call TRBJ2-7; no reliable D call. V gave up 4 bases and J gave up 6 bases, with 10 bases separating them. The CDR3 extends over 11 amino acids. CDR1 and CDR2 (germline): DFQATT, SNEGSKA (reference sequence). In DNA form, the CDR3 reads TGCAGTGCTACCCAAGGCGGCGAGCAGTACTTC. Amino acids: CSATQGGEQYF.

V gene TRBV9 combines with J gene TRBJ2-5; a possible D gene is TRBD1 (6 bases). The V gene lost 3 bases and the J gene lost 0 bases, with 12 bases spanning the gap. Germline V lookup: CDR1 SGDLS, CDR2 YYNGEE. The CDR3 has 15 residues. CDR3 in DNA: TGTGCCAGCAGCGCAGGACAGTGGAACCAAGAGACCCAGTACTTC. Translating it yields CASSAGQWNQETQYF.

This clone has a handful of counts. The chain recombines TRBV5-6 with TRBJ2-5; maybe TRBD2 (6 bases). Looked up from germline, CDR1 is SGHDT and CDR2 is YYEEEE. V gave up 0 bases and J gave up 4 bases, with 10 bases separating them. This CDR3 has 14 residues. CDR3 amino acids: CASSLGLALETQYF. The CDR3 nucleotides are TGTGCCAGCAGCTTGGGGCTAGCGCTAGAGACCCAGTACTTC. Complete variable domain (other parts from reference TRBV5-6 and TRBJ2-5): DAGVTQSPTHLIKTRGQQVTLRCSPKSGHDTVSWYQQALGQGPQFIFQYYEEEERQRGNFPDRFSGHQFPNYSSELNVNALLLGDSALYLCASSLGLALETQYFGPGTRLLVL.

This clone has a handful of counts. This sequence joins TRBV7-9 and TRBJ1-2; D not resolved. Germline loops: CDR1 SEHNR, CDR2 FQNEAQ (reference sequence). V gave up 5 bases and J gave up 4 bases, with 11 bases separating them. CDR3 size: 13 residues. The CDR3 loop reads CASSGQTSYGYTF. The CDR3 region has the DNA TGTGCCAGCAGCGGGCAGACCTCCTATGGCTACACCTTC.

The V call is TRBV5-1, the J call TRBJ1-2, with 7 nucleotides matching TRBD1. CDR1 SGHRS and CDR2 YFSETQ come from the germline V gene. V was pared by 5 bases and J by 4 bases, with 8 bases of the junction left unmatched. The CDR3 has 14 residues. The chain's CDR3 is CASSIPGQFYGYTF. The CDR3 DNA reads TGCGCCAGCAGTATTCCGGGACAGTTCTATGGCTACACCTTC.

This clone was observed a handful of times. The chain couples TRBV21-1 to TRBJ2-7; the D segment call TRBD2 is taken from the table without a DNA check. TRBV21-1 corresponds to a pseudogene. This CDR3 spans 15 amino acids. CDR3 residues: CASSKRLEGGDEQYF. Here the CDR3 DNA reads TGTGCCAGCAGCAAACGATTAGAGGGCGGTGACGAGCAGTACTTC.

The chain has TRBV6-5 and TRBJ2-7; D remains unclear. Germline CDR1 MNHEY, CDR2 SVGAGI. This CDR3 has 14 residues. V dropped 8 bases and J dropped 0 bases, with 14 bases sitting between them. CDR3 bases: TGTGCCAGCCGATACTCCACGAGCTCCTACGAGCAGTACTTC. Protein product: CASRYSTSSYEQYF.